The clone carrying this TCR beta chain was counted only a few times. This record belongs to a study of blood T cell repertoires in COVID-19. Study overall: Specimens from acute and convalescent COVID-19 originated in the United States, Italy and Spain. T cells, B-cell-depleted T cells, or PBMCs supplied cDNA or gDNA.

V was pared by 0 bases and J by 5 bases, with 7 bases of the junction left unmatched. CDR3 length: 16 amino acids. CDR1 is GTSNPN, CDR2 SVGIG, per germline (reference sequence). Cohort 3 donors were reported recovered after two negative PCRs, clearance, or symptom resolution. In the authors' workflow: For nucleated cells, counts were estimated from reference gene primer amplification. Profiling relied on immunoSEQ multiplex PCR, and the TCRdb table lists in-frame clones only, not all of them. V, J and clone size are those of that table, while D and trimming were read from the DNA. The data hold about 320,000 clones, with about nine tenths observed a single time.

The receptor's source is a man aged 60 to 69 who had recovered from COVID-19. V and J are TRBV30 and TRBJ1-4, with 9 bases matching TRBD1. Sequenced: PBMCs or T cells enriched from blood (not recorded which). As DNA, the CDR3 is TGTGCCTGGAGTGTACTCTCGGACAGGGGAAATGAAAAACTGTTTTTT. It yields the protein CAWSVLSDRGNEKLFF.